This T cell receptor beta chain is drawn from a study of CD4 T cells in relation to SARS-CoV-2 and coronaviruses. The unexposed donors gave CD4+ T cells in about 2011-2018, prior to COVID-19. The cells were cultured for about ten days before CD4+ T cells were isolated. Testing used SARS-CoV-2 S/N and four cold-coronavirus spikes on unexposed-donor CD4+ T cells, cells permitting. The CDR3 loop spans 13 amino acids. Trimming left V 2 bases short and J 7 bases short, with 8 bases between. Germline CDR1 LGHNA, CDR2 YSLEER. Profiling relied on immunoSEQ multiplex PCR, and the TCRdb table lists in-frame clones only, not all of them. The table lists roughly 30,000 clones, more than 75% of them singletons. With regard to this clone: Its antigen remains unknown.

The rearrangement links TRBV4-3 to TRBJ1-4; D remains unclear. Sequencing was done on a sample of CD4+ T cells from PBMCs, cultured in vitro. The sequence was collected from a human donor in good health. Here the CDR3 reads CASSQFRGEKLFF. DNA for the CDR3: TGCGCCAGCAGCCAATTCCGGGGTGAAAAACTGTTTTTT.